This record concerns one T cell receptor (beta chain) sequence. Its antigen is not yet known. The record has no base qualities; no much larger clone is one base away. Separate from the roughly 650-subject first cohort, the validation cohort of 120 subjects was the group to which the donors belonged. The data were taken from a study of cytomegalovirus exposure and HLA in healthy donors (dated by TCRdb to 2016 to 2017). Broadly, across the study: According to a later analysis, the 120 or so validation repertoires were produced on the same platform as the 666 repertoires of the first cohort. The study aimed to test whether signatures of past pathogen exposure could be identified by cataloging public T cell receptors. In addition to the first cohort of 650 to 750 subjects, a separate validation cohort of 120 different subjects was used. High-throughput TCR immunosequencing, statistical association of individual TCRs with disease status, and machine learning were combined to predict cytomegalovirus infection status. The investigation overall reported the following: All 120 or so repertoires were used to score co-occurrence in the validation cohort in a later analysis, because that analysis had no HLA typing for the cohort. The study listed 150 to 200 TCR beta chains as associated with cytomegalovirus. In vitro tests confirmed that a few of the cytomegalovirus-associated TCR beta chains recognize cytomegalovirus antigens. It was suggested by the authors that the approach could potentially be generalized to other disease states and immunological phenotypes. While some public TCRs were present in many individuals, most TCR sequences turned up only very rarely across donors. Cytomegalovirus status was reported to be diagnosed by the classifier with high specificity and sensitivity in both the original and validation cohorts. In a later analysis, TCRs clustered in the first cohort were found to also tend to co-occur in the 120 or so validation repertoires, with approximately 95% of cluster scores above 0.

Libraries came from the immunoSEQ multiplex PCR assay. On the study's bioinformatics: A statistical classification framework was built to diagnose cytomegalovirus status from the catalog of TCR beta chain sequences. The clones in this table, taken by TCRdb from immuneACCESS, are in-frame only. Not every clone is retained; where verified, under half of the shortfall comes from an unresolved V gene, and the cause of the rest is unknown. V and J calls and clone size are copied from that table; D and trimming were computed from the DNA. The sample table shows about 160,000 clones, and more than 75% are seen once. In total, the top ten clones hold 2.5% to 3.5% of the sample. The sequenced material came from PBMCs. The TCR was taken from a young man in good health and CMV-seronegative.

The base sequence is TGTGCCAGCCGCCCAGGTGGCGGGAGGGACACAGATACGCAGTATTTT. Its product reads: CASRPGGGRDTDTQYF. The chain is made from TRBV7-2 and TRBJ2-3, with 9 bases matching TRBD2. From its cysteine to its phenylalanine, the CDR3 spans 16 amino acids. Only CDR3 DNA is held: 48 bases, read in frame from base 1. CDR1 SGHTA and CDR2 FQGNSA are derived from the germline V gene. Germline trimming: 8 bases from V, 2 bases from J; junction bases outside gene matches: 11.